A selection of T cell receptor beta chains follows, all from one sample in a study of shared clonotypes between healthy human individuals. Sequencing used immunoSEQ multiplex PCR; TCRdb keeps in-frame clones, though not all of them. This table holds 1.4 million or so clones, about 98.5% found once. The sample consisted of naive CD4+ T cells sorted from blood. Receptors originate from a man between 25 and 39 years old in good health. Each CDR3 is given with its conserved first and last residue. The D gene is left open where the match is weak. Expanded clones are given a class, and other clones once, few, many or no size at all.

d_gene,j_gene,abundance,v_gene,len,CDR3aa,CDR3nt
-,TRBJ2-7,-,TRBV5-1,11,CASSLQHEQYF,TGCGCCAGCAGCTTACAGCACGAGCAGTACTTC
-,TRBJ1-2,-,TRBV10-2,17,CASSLSFSGREHYGYTF,TGCGCCAGCAGTCTCTCCTTTTCAGGGCGGGAACACTATGGCTACACCTTC
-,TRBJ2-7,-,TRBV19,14,CASSISRADYEQYF,TGTGCCAGTAGTATCAGCAGGGCCGACTACGAGCAGTACTTC
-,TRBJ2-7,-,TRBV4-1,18,CASSQELWSGPSSYEQYF,TGCGCCAGCAGCCAAGAGCTATGGTCGGGCCCTAGCTCCTACGAGCAGTACTTC
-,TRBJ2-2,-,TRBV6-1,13,CASSEADTGELFF,TGTGCCAGCAGTGAAGCTGACACCGGGGAGCTGTTTTTT
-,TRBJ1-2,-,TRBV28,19,CASRGSINERDISNYGYTF,TGTGCCAGCAGAGGCTCAATCAACGAAAGGGACATTTCTAACTATGGCTACACCTTC
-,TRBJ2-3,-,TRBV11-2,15,CASSLDHSGTDTQYF,TGTGCCAGCAGCTTAGATCATAGCGGCACAGATACGCAGTATTTT
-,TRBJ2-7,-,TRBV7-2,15,CASSLVLRGNYEQYF,TGTGCCAGCAGCTTAGTTCTTCGTGGGAACTACGAGCAGTACTTC
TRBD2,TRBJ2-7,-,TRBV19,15,CASRTGTSGSYEQYF,TGTGCCAGTAGGACCGGGACTAGCGGGTCCTACGAGCAGTACTTC
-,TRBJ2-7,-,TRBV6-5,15,CASSYFAGASYEQYF,TGTGCCAGCAGTTACTTTGCAGGGGCCTCCTACGAGCAGTACTTC
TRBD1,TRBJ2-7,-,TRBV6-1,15,CASSGRDRGRDEQYF,TGTGCCAGCAGTGGCCGGGACAGGGGGCGCGACGAGCAGTACTTC
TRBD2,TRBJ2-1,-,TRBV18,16,CASSPPRLAGYNEQFF,TGTGCCAGCTCACCACCGCGACTAGCGGGCTACAATGAGCAGTTCTTC
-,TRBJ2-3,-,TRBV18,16,CASSPGIGGFTDTQYF,TGTGCCAGCTCACCGGGGATCGGCGGATTCACAGATACGCAGTATTTT
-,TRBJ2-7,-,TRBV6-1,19,CASSEDGPGTDGFRYEQYF,TGTGCCAGCAGTGAAGATGGGCCCGGGACTGACGGATTTCGGTACGAGCAGTACTTC
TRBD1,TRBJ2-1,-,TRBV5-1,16,CASSPFAAGGYNEQFF,TGCGCCAGCAGCCCTTTCGCTGCAGGGGGCTACAATGAGCAGTTCTTC
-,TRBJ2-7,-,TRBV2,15,CASSEEAADLYEQYF,TGTGCCAGCAGTGAGGAGGCAGCGGATCTATACGAGCAGTACTTC
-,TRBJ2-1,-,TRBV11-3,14,CASSPDLQTNEQFF,TGTGCCAGCAGCCCGGACCTCCAGACGAATGAGCAGTTCTTC
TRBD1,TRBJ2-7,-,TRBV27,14,CASRVQGTSYEQYF,TGTGCCAGCAGGGTACAGGGGACCTCCTACGAGCAGTACTTC
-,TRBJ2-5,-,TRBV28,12,CASSLGQETQYF,TGTGCCAGCAGTTTGGGGCAAGAGACCCAGTACTTC
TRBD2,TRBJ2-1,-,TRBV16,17,CASSQSQLAGGYNEQFF,TGTGCCAGCAGCCAATCTCAACTAGCGGGAGGGTACAATGAGCAGTTCTTC
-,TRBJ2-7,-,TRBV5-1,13,CASSPKGLHEQYF,TGCGCCAGCAGCCCTAAGGGTCTCCACGAGCAGTACTTC
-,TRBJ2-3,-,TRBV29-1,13,CSAIADSTDTQYF,TGCAGCGCTATAGCGGATAGCACAGATACGCAGTATTTT
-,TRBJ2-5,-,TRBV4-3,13,CASSQDLRETQYF,TGCGCCAGCAGCCAAGATCTCCGTGAGACCCAGTACTTC
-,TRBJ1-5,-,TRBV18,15,CASSPTGSSNQPQHF,TGTGCCAGCTCACCAACAGGGAGTAGCAATCAGCCCCAGCATTTT
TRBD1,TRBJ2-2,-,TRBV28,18,CASSLAGPGQGSTGELFF,TGTGCCAGCAGTTTGGCCGGTCCGGGACAGGGAAGCACCGGGGAGCTGTTTTTT
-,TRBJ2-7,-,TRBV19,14,CASSIVGGTSEQYF,TGTGCCAGTAGTATAGTAGGAGGGACCAGCGAGCAGTACTTC
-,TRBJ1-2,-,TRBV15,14,CATDKGKANYGYTF,TGTGCCACCGACAAGGGGAAAGCTAACTATGGCTACACCTTC
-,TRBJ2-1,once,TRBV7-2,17,CASSSPGWWLADNEQFF,TGTGCCAGCAGCTCCCCCGGGTGGTGGCTAGCTGACAATGAGCAGTTCTTC
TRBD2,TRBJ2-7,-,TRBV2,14,CASRSSGTIYEQYF,TGTGCGAGCAGGTCCAGCGGGACGATATACGAGCAGTACTTC
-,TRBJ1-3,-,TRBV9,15,CASSVWGDSGNTIYF,TGTGCCAGCAGCGTATGGGGGGACTCTGGAAACACCATATATTTT
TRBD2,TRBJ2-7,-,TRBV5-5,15,CASRAGTSVSYEQYF,TGTGCCAGCAGGGCCGGGACTAGCGTTTCCTACGAGCAGTACTTC
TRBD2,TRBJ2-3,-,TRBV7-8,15,CASSQTGGGTDTQYF,TGTGCCAGCAGCCAAACGGGCGGGGGGACAGATACGCAGTATTTT
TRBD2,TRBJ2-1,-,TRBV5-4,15,CASSSLAGGGGEQFF,TGTGCCAGCAGCTCTTTAGCGGGAGGGGGCGGTGAGCAGTTCTTC
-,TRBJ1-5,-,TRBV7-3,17,CASSARNLRHSNQPQHF,TGTGCCAGCAGCGCAAGGAATTTGAGGCATAGCAATCAGCCCCAGCATTTT
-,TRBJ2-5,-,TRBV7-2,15,CASNREGYRAETQYF,TGTGCCAGCAATCGCGAAGGGTATCGGGCGGAGACCCAGTACTTC
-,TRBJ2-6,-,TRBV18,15,CASSPLGSGANVLTF,TGTGCCAGCTCACCACTGGGCTCCGGGGCCAACGTCCTGACTTTC
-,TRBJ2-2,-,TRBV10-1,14,CASSTNTNTGELFF,TGCGCCAGCTCGACAAATACGAACACCGGGGAGCTGTTTTTT
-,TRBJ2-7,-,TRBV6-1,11,CASSEWGEQYF,TGTGCCAGCAGTGAATGGGGCGAGCAGTACTTC
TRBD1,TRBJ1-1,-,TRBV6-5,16,CASSLDRVGRNTEAFF,TGTGCCAGCAGTTTGGACAGGGTGGGGAGGAACACTGAAGCTTTCTTT
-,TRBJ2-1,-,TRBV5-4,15,CASSLGGGSYNEQFF,TGTGCCAGCAGCTTGGGAGGGGGCTCCTACAATGAGCAGTTCTTC
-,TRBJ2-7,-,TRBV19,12,CASNRLGGEQYF,TGTGCCAGTAATCGACTAGGCGGCGAGCAGTACTTC
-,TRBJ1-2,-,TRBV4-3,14,CASSQEIKVYGYTF,TGCGCCAGCAGCCAGGAAATCAAGGTCTATGGCTACACCTTC
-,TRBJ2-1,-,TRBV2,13,CASRTGGNNEQFF,TGTGCCAGCAGAACAGGCGGAAACAATGAGCAGTTCTTC
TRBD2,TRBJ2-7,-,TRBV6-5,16,CASSYSGLGLFYEQYF,TGTGCCAGCAGTTACTCTGGACTAGGTTTGTTTTACGAGCAGTACTTC
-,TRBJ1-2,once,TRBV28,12,CASSVGRFGYTF,TGTGCCAGCAGTGTGGGGCGCTTTGGCTACACCTTC
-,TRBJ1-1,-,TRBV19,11,CASMGGTEAFF,TGTGCCAGTATGGGCGGGACTGAAGCTTTCTTT
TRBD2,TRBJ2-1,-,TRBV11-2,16,CASSYTTSGRAYEQFF,TGTGCCAGCAGTTATACGACTAGCGGGAGGGCATATGAGCAGTTCTTC
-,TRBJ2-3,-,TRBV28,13,CASSSPGVDTQYF,TGTGCCAGCAGTTCCCCAGGGGTAGATACGCAGTATTTT
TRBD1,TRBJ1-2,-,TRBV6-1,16,CASSVRTGGRAYGYTF,TGTGCCAGCAGTGTACGGACAGGGGGCAGGGCTTATGGCTACACCTTC
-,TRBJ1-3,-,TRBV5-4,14,CASSLDMAGNTIYF,TGTGCCAGCAGCTTGGACATGGCGGGAAACACCATATATTTT
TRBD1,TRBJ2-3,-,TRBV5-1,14,CASSSGTVTDTQYF,TGCGCCAGCAGCTCCGGGACAGTCACAGATACGCAGTATTTT